A selection of T cell receptor beta chains follows, all from one sample in a study of breast tumors, draining lymph nodes, adjacent tissues. TCRdb reprocessed the multiplex PCR reads via MiXCR and lists one record per CDR3 protein. The table shows under 150,000 distinct CDR3 sequences, with around 20% occurring only once. Sequencing was done on a sample of axillary lymph node tissue. These receptors all come from a female donor with breast cancer. Some clones in this sample may be carry-over from other donors' samples. CDR3s include the opening cysteine and the closing phenylalanine or tryptophan. D genes are given only for firm matches. For some rows the clone size is stated as once, few or many, or as a class when expanded; others skip it.

>-|TRBV29-1|-|TRBJ1-6
TGCAGCGTTGCCGAGGGCTATAATTCACCCCTCCACTTT
CSVAEGYNSPLHF
>many|TRBV27|TRBD1|TRBJ2-5
TGTGCCAGCAGTTCCCGGACAGGGCGAGAGACCCAGTACTTC
CASSSRTGRETQYF
>few|TRBV11-1|TRBD1|TRBJ2-5
TGTGCCAGCAGCAGAGGGACAGAGGGGAACCAAGAGACCCAGTACTTC
CASSRGTEGNQETQYF
>many|TRBV19|-|TRBJ2-5
TGTGCCAGTAGTATTGGAGTGGAGGAGACCCAGTACTTC
CASSIGVEETQYF
>-|TRBV19|-|TRBJ2-5
TGTGCCAGTACGTTCGGAGACCAGAAAGAGACCCAGTACTTC
CASTFGDQKETQYF
>many|TRBV7-2|-|TRBJ1-5
TGTGCCAGCAGCGCTACAGGGTATAGCAATCAGCCCCAGCATTTT
CASSATGYSNQPQHF
>many|TRBV28|-|TRBJ1-6
TGTGCCAGCAGTTTATTCAGCTCAAATTCACCCCTCCACTTT
CASSLFSSNSPLHF
>many|TRBV7-6|-|TRBJ2-5
TGTGCCAGCAGCTTAACTGGGATTCTTGGAGAGACCCAGTACTTC
CASSLTGILGETQYF
>many|TRBV3-1|TRBD2|TRBJ2-7
TGTGCCAGCAGCCCCGGGACTAGCGGGTTTAGCTCCTACGAGCAGTACTTC
CASSPGTSGFSSYEQYF
>-|TRBV12-3/TRBV12-4|-|TRBJ1-1
TGTGCCAGCAGTTTAAAGGCTATAACTGAAGCTTTCTTT
CASSLKAITEAFF
>-|TRBV11-2|TRBD2|TRBJ2-7
TGTGCCAGCAGCTCGGGACTAGCGGACTACGAGCAGTACTTC
CASSSGLADYEQYF
>many|TRBV6-5|-|TRBJ1-6
TGTGCCAGCAGTCCGGGGACCAGGGGCAATTCACCCCTCCACTTT
CASSPGTRGNSPLHF
>many|TRBV2|-|TRBJ1-2
TGTGCCAGCAGTGAACAAGGGTACTATGGCTACACCTTC
CASSEQGYYGYTF
>many|TRBV6-6|TRBD2|TRBJ2-3
TGTGCCAGCAGTACCCGGACTAGCGGAAGCACAGATACGCAGTATTTT
CASSTRTSGSTDTQYF
>many|TRBV2|-|TRBJ1-6
TGTGCCAGCACCCCTCGAGGTCAGTTACCCCTCCACTTT
CASTPRGQLPLHF
>many|TRBV20-1|-|TRBJ2-7
TGCAGTGCTACCGAGGCAGGGGTCTCCTACGAGCAGTACTTC
CSATEAGVSYEQYF
>many|TRBV19|-|TRBJ2-7
TGTGCCAGTAGAACCTCCGGGACGGATTCCTACGAGCAGTACTTC
CASRTSGTDSYEQYF
>many|TRBV20-1|TRBD2|TRBJ2-1
TGCAGTGCTACGGGACTAGCGGGCTCCTACAATGAGCAGTTCTTC
CSATGLAGSYNEQFF
>few|TRBV3-1|-|TRBJ2-7
TGTGCCAGCAGCCAACGGGACGGCCGTCTGTACGAGCAGTACTTC
CASSQRDGRLYEQYF
>many|TRBV6-5|-|TRBJ2-1
TGTGCCAGCAGTTACACCAGCTTCCCCAGAGCCTCTTACAATGAGCAGTTCTTC
CASSYTSFPRASYNEQFF
>many|TRBV20-1|TRBD2|TRBJ2-3
TGCAGTGCCTCCTCATCCGCAGCGGGAGGAACAGATACGCAGTATTTT
CSASSSAAGGTDTQYF
>-|TRBV4-2|TRBD2|TRBJ2-1
TGTGCCAGCAGCCAGGCGGGAGGATATGTCAATGAGCAGTTCTTC
CASSQAGGYVNEQFF
>many|TRBV29-1|-|TRBJ2-3
TGCAGCTTTTTTCGGGTAGATACGCAGTATTTT
CSFFRVDTQYF